The clone carrying this T cell receptor beta chain was found many times. The entry originates in a study of blood T cells in healthy people across ages. Between the trimmed V and J ends, which lost 3 bases and 5 bases, there was a span of 13 bases. Germline V gene sequence: CDR1 DFQATT, CDR2 SNEGSKA (reference sequence). This CDR3 region has 13 residues. The authors ran a second PCR of 7 to 11 cycles using a sample-barcoded 5' primer and a J-beta primer mix. TCRdb recomputed calls from the 5' RACE reads with MiXCR, one row per CDR3 protein. The repertoire holds about 400,000 distinct CDR3 sequences, with approximately 52% as singletons.

Specimen: blood. The origin of this receptor is a man in his fifties or sixties in good health. The chain has TRBV20-1 and TRBJ2-5; D uncertain. CDR3 DNA sequence: TGCAGTGCTAGGAGAACTGAATCGGAGACCCAGTACTTC. Amino acid sequence: CSARRTESETQYF.